This TCR beta chain was sequenced for a study of blood T cell repertoires in COVID-19. Symptom resolution, clearance, or two negative PCRs marked donors in Cohort 3 as recovered. The CDR3 totals 13 residues. Germline values: CDR1 LGHDT, CDR2 YNNKEL (reference sequence). The germline V and J ends were trimmed by 3 bases and 0 bases, with 5 bases remaining between them. In the original workflow: Amplification of reference gene primers was used by the study to estimate nucleated cell counts. Some clones are missing from TCRdb's copy, which holds only in-frame ones; the method was immunoSEQ multiplex PCR. Clonal size and the V and J genes are those of that table, whereas D and trimming came from the DNA. The data hold 300,000 to 450,000 clones, with over 75% observed a single time.

The clonotype comes from a man younger than 40 who had recovered from COVID-19. The chain is built from TRBV3-1 (or the pseudogene TRBV3-2) and TRBJ1-1; unclear D gene. Sequenced: PBMCs or T cells enriched from blood (not recorded which). CDR3 DNA sequence: TGTGCCAGCAGCCAGCGGATGAACACTGAAGCTTTCTTT. Translation gives CASSQRMNTEAFF.